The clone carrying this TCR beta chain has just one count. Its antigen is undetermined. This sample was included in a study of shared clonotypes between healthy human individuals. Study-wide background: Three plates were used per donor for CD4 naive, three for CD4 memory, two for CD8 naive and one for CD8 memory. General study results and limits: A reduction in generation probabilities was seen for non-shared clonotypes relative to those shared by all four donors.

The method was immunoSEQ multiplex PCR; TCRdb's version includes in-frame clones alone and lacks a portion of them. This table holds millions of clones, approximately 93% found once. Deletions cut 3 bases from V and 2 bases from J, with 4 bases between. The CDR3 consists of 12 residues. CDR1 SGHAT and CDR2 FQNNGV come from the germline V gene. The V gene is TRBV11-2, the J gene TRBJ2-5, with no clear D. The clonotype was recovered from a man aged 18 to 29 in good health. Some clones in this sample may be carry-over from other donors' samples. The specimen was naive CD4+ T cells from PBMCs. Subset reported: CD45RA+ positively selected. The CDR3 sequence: CASSFEQETQYF. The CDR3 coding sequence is TGTGCCAGCAGCTTCGAGCAAGAGACCCAGTACTTC.